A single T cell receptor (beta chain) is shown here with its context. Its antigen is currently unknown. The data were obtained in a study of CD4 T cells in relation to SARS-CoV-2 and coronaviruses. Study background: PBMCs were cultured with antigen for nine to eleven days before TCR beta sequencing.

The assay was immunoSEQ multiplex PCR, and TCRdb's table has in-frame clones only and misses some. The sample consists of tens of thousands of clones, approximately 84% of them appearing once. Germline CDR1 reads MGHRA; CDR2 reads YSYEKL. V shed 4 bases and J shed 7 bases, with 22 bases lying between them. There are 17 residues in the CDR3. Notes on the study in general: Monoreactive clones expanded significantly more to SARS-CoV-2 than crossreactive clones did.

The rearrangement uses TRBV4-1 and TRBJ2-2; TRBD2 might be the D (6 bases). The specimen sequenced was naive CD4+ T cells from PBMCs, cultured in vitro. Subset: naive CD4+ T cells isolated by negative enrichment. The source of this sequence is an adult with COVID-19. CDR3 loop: CASSLPRGYGRIGELFF. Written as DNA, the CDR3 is TGCGCCAGCAGCCTCCCCCGGGGGTACGGCCGGATCGGGGAGCTGTTTTTT.